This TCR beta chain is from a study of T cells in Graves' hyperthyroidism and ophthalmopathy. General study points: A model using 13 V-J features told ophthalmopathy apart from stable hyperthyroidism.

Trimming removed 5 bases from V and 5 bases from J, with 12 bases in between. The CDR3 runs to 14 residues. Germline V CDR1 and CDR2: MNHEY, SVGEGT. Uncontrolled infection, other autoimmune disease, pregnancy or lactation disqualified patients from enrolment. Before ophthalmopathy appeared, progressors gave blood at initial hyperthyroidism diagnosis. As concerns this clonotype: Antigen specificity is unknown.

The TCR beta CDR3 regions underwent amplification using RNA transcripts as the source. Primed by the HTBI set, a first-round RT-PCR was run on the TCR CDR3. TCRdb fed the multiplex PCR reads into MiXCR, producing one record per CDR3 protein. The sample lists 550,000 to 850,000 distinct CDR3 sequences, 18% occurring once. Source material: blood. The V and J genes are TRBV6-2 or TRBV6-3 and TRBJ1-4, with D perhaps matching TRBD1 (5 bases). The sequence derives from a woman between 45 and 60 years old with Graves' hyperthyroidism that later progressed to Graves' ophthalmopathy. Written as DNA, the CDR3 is TGTGCCAGCAGTGTAAGACAGATCAATGAAAAACTGTTTTTT. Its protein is CASSVRQINEKLFF.